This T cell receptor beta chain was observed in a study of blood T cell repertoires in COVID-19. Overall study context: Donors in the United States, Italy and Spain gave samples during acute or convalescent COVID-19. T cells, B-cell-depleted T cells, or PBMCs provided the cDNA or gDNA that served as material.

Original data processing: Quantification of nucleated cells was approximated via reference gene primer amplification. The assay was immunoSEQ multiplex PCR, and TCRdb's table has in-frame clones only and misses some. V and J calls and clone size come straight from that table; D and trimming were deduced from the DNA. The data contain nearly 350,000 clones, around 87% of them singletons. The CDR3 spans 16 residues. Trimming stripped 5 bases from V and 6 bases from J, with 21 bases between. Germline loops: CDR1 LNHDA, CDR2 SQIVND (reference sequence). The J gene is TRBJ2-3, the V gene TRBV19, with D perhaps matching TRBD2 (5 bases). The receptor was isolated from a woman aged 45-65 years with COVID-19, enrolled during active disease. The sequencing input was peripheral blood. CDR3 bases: TGTGCCAGTAGTGCGGGCAGAGGCCGCATTGGGGATACGCAGTATTTT. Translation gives CASSAGRGRIGDTQYF.